This entry is about one T cell receptor (beta chain). Its cognate antigen is unknown. This entry comes from a study of cytomegalovirus exposure and HLA in healthy donors. Study background: Tens of millions of unique TCRs, all from HLA-typed donors, were included in an early release of the data.

The CDR3 has 14 residues. Germline CDR1 is SGHAT and CDR2 is FQNNGV. Study-wide results and caveats: Within an earlier analysis, most TCR beta V segments proved productive either about 90% or about 30% of the time. For TCR beta chains, V- and J-gene trimming was later linked to a missense DCLRE1C variant.

The PCR made use of 60 Vbeta and 13 Jbeta primers. The data were produced by immunoSEQ multiplex PCR, yet TCRdb's version contains in-frame clones alone and is incomplete. The sample carries 160,000 or so clones, roughly 79% recorded once. Though probably carrying unrecorded immune exposures, donors were nominally healthy at sampling. The sequenced sample consisted of PBMCs. The chain combines TRBV11-2 with TRBJ2-5; D may be TRBD2 (6 bases). TRBJ2-7 explains the end of the DNA better; the J call may be wrong. The receptor was isolated from a woman in her forties or fifties in good health and CMV-seronegative. The CDR3 loop reads CASSSGLSSYEQYF. CDR3 bases: TGTGCCAGCAGCTCGGGACTCAGTAGCTACGAGCAGTACTTC.